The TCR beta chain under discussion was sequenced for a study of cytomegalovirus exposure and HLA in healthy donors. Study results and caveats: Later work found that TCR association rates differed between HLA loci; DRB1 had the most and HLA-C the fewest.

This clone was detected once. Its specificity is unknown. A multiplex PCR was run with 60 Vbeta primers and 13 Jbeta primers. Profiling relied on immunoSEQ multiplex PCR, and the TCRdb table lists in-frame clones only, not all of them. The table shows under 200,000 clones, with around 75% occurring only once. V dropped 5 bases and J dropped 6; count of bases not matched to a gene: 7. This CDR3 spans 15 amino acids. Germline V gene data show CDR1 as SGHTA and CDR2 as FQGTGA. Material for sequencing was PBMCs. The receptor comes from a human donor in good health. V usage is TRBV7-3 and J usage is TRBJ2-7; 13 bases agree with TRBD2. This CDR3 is CASSDTGTSGAEQYF. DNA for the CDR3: TGTGCCAGCAGCGACACCGGGACTAGCGGGGCCGAGCAGTACTTC.